This T cell receptor beta chain derives from a study of regulatory T cells in long-lasting Graves disease. General observations from the study: Thyroid tissue was not studied; only peripheral blood was.

Germline V lookup: CDR1 LNHDA, CDR2 SQIVND (reference sequence). The CDR3 consists of 17 residues. Through Arm-PCR of CDR3 regions and iRepertoire HTBI primers, TCR beta libraries were built. Using its own MiXCR run on the multiplex PCR reads, TCRdb lists one record per CDR3 protein. The sample includes 350,000 to 450,000 distinct CDR3 sequences, roughly a fifth of them seen just once. Time point denoted: persistent/refractory GD, antithyroid drugs over 5 years with positive TRAb. Isolated PBMC RNA provided the starting material for the TCR library. About this clonotype itself: The antigen is not known. Mismatch with germline at one junction end may stem from a read error.

Here the sequenced sample was peripheral blood mononuclear cells (PBMCs), taken when the disease was refractory, from a patient treated with antithyroid drugs. This rearrangement joins TRBV19 to TRBJ2-2, with TRBD2 matching over 11 bases. This sequence was found in a female donor with Graves disease. CDR3 sequence reads: CASSRELAGVYTGELVF. The CDR3 bases are TGTGCCAGTAGTAGGGAACTAGCGGGAGTTTACACCGGGGAGCTGGTTTTT.